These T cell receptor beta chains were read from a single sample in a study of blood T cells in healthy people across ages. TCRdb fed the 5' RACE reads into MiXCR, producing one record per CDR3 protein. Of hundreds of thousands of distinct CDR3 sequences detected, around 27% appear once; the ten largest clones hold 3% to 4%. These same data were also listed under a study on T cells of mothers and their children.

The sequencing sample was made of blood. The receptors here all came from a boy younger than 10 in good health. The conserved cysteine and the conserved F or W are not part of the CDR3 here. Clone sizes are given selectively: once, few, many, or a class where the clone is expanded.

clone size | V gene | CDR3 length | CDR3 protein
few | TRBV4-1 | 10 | ASSQVRGEQF
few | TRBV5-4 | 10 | ASSMDSDEQY
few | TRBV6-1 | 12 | ASSRVGGGETQY
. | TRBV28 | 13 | ASSSGQDRSYEQY
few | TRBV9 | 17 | ASSVEESYGLAGGETQY
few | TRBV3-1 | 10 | ASSPESRAQY
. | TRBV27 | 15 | ASSLQQLAGEGNEQF
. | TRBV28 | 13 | ASSSDLSGANVLT
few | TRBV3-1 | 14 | ASSQDLLVNTGELF
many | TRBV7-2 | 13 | ASSPLGGAITEAF
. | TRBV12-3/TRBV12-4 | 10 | ASLGAVNEQF
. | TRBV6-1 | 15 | ASFTWSYHLSTDTQY
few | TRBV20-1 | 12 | SARSGFYDNEQF
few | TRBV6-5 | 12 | ASSYSVAQETQY
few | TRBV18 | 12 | ASSSVARAYEQY
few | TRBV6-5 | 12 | ASSSETGGTEAF
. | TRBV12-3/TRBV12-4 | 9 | ASRDSATLI
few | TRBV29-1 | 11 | SDKQGGYHGYT
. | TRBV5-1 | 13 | ASSAGTPGSGELF
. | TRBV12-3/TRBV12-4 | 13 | ASSSNARLADTQY
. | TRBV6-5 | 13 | VSSPGLAGVKTQY
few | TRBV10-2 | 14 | ASSEWRREGGVEQF
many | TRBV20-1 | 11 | SARASGRDTQY
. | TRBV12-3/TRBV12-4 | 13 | ASSFRGTGGYEQY
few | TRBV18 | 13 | ASSPPVAGTYEQY
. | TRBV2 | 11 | ASKQREGNEQF
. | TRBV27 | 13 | ASSLSGTGPYEQY
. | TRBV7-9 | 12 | ASSFKARGNTIY
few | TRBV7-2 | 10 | ASSLDTGWQY
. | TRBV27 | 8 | ASTGSEQY
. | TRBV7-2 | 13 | ASSVDGAKGNTIY
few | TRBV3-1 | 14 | ASSQLGAGDYNEQF
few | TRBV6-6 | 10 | ASSRANTEAF
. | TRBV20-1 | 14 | SAKRGGGTMGSPLH
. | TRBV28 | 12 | ASSFRPAQGTQY
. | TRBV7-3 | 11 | ASSSLVTGEQF
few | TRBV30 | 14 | AWSGGRGTDPYEQY
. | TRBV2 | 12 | ANKREKDSYEQY
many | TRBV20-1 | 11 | SAAQGMNTEAF
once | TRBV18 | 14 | ASSPYQGPRYNEQF
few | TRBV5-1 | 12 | ASSDTKPYNEQF
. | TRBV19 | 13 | ASAPPGQGYQPQH
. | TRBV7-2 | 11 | ASSEGRGNIQY
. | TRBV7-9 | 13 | ASSLKLTEDEKLF
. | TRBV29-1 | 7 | SVRDGYT
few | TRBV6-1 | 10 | TSSEVGYGYT
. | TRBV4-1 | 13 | ASSLRSGIHYGYT
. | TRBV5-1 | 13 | ASSLELAGTGELF
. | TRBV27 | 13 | ASSSSGLAHYEQY
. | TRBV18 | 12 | ASSSPTGSYEQY
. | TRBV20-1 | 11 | SAGPTQNEKLF
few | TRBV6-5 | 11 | ASSGPGTYEQY
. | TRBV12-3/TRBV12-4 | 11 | ASTGRQGDGYT
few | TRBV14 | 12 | ASSPRDRSYGYT
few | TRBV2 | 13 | ASSETTGGYSGQY
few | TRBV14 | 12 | ASRLTGQGETQY
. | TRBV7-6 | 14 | ASSTWRDSSYNEQF